The clone carrying this TCR beta chain turned up a few times. Its antigen is not known. Trimming cost V 5 bases and J 5 bases; bases outside gene matches: 10. Germline V CDR1 and CDR2: SGHAT, FQNNGV. The CDR3 runs to 15 residues. Clones were read by immunoSEQ multiplex PCR, and TCRdb kept only the in-frame ones, dropping some. Here the sample spans some 100,000 clones, 70% to 90% being singletons. The source of the sample is a study of cytomegalovirus exposure and HLA in healthy donors. The study's findings and limits: The classifier reportedly diagnosed cytomegalovirus status with high specificity and sensitivity.

This clonotype was sampled from a man aged 18 to 30 in good health and CMV-seronegative. Sequencing was done on a sample of PBMCs. V is TRBV11-2 and J is TRBJ2-3, with 7 bases matching TRBD2. CDR3 protein: CASSTRGSGGDTQYF. Here the CDR3 DNA reads TGTGCCAGCAGCACCCGAGGGTCGGGAGGAGATACGCAGTATTTT. Drawing the rest from reference TRBV11-2 and TRBJ2-3, the complete variable domain is EAGVAQSPRYKIIEKRQSVAFWCNPISGHATLYWYQQILGQGPKLLIQFQNNGVVDDSQLPKDRFSAERLKGVDSTLKIQPAKLEDSAVYLCASSTRGSGGDTQYFGPGTRLTVL.